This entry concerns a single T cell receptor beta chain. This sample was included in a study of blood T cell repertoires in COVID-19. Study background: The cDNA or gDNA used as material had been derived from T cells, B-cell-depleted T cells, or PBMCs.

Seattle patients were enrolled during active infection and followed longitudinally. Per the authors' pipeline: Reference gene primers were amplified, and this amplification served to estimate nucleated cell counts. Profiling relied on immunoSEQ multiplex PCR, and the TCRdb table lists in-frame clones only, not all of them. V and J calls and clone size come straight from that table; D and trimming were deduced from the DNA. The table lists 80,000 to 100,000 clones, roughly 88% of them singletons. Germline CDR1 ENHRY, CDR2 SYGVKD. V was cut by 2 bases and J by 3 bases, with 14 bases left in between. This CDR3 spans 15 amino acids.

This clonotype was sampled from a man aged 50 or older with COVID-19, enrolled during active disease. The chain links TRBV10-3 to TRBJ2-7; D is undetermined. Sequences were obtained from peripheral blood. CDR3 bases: TGTGCCATCAGTGAGGGTGCGAGACATGGCTACGAGCAGTACTTC. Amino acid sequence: CAISEGARHGYEQYF.